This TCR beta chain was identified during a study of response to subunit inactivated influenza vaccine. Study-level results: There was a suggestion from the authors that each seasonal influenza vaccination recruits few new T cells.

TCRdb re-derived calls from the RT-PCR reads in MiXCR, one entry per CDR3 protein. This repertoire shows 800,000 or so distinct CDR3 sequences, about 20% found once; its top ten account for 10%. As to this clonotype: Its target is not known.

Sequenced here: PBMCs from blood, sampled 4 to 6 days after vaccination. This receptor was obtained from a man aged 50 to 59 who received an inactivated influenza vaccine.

CDR3 DNA sequence: TGTGCCACCAGTGAGGGTATCGGTAACTCTGGGGCCAACGTCCTGACTTTC. It specifies CATSEGIGNSGANVLTF. J is TRBJ2-6 and V is TRBV24-1; D is unresolved. The length of the CDR3 is 17 residues. CDR1 is KGHDR and CDR2 is SFDVKD in the germline V gene. V shed 4 bases and J shed 0 bases, with 12 bases lying between them.